The TCR beta chain under discussion was sequenced for a study of OX40 agonist ivuxolimab in advanced cancers. Looking at the study overall: Participants could have had prior anti-PD-1, anti-PD-L1 or anti-CTLA-4 therapy, and approximately 40% had some.

Study conclusions and caveats: With doses of 0.1-3.0 mg/kg, partial responders showed among the lowest clonal expansion. Among T cells, CD8+ cells averaged more expanded clones than CD4+ cells.

The protocol was immunoSEQ multiplex PCR, while the TCRdb copy is restricted to in-frame clones and leaves out a portion. The table records some 82,000 clones, almost 90% of them present only once. This CDR3 has 13 amino acids. The V and J ends lost 2 bases and 10 bases, in that order; junction bases with no gene match: 10. CDR1 is GTSNPN and CDR2 is SVGIG in the germline V gene (reference sequence). Peripheral blood came from all dose cohorts at three timepoints. This clone was picked up a small number of times. Its cognate antigen is unknown. Sequencing was performed on CD4+ or CD8+ T cells sorted from blood, taken in a trial of the OX40 agonist ivuxolimab. V is TRBV30 and J is TRBJ1-1, with 7 bases identical to TRBD1. The TCR was taken from an adult with an advanced solid tumor such as melanoma, head and neck, liver or kidney cancer. CDR3 protein: CAWSTQTGSGAFF. As DNA, the CDR3 is TGTGCCTGGAGTACCCAGACAGGGTCGGGAGCTTTCTTT.